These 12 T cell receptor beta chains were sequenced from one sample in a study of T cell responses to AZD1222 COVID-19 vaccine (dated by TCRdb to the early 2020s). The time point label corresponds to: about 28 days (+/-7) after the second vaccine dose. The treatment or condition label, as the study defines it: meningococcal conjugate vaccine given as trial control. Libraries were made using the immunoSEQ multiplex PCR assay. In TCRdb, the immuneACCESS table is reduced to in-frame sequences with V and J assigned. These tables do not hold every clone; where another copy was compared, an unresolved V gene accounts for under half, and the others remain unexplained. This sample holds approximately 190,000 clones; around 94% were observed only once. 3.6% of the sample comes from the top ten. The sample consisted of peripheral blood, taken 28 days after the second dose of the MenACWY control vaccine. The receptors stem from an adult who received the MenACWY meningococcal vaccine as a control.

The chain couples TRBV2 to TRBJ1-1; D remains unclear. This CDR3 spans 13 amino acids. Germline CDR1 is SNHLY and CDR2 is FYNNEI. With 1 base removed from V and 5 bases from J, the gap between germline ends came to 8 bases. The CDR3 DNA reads TGTGCCAGCAGTGAAGATAGGGTAACTGAAGCTTTCTTT. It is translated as CASSEDRVTEAFF. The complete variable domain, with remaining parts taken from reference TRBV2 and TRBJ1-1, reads EPEVTQTPSHQVTQMGQEVILRCVPISNHLYFYWYRQILGQKVEFLVSFYNNEISEKSEIFDDQFSVERPDGSNFTLKIRSTKLEDSAMYFCASSEDRVTEAFFGQGTRLTVV.

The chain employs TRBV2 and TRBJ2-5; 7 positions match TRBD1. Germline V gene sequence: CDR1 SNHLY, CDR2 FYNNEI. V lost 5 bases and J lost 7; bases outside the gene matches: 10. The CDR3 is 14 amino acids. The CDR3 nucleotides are TGTGCCAGCAGTCCTAGACAGGGAACAGTGACCCAGTACTTC. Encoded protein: CASSPRQGTVTQYF.

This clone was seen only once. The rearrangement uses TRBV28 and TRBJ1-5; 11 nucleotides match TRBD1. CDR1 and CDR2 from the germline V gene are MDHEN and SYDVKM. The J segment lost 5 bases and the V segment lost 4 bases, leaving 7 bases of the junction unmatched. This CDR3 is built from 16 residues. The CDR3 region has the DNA TGTGCCAGCAGTTCTGGACAGGGGGCGCCTGATCAGCCCCAGCATTTT. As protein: CASSSGQGAPDQPQHF.

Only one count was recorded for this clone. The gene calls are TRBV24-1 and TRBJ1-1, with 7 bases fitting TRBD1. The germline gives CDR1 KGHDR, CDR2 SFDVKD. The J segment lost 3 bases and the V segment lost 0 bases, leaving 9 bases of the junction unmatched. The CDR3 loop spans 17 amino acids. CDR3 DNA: TGTGCCACCAGTGATTTGCAGAGGGGGCGGGAGGACACTGAAGCTTTCTTT. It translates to CATSDLQRGREDTEAFF.

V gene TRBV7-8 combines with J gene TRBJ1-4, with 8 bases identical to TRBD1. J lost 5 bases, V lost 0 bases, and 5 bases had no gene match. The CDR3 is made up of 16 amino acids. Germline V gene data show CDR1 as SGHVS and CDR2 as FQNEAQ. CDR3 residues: CASSLAARQGNEKLFF. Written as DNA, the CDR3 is TGTGCCAGCAGCTTAGCGGCAAGACAGGGGAATGAAAAACTGTTTTTT.

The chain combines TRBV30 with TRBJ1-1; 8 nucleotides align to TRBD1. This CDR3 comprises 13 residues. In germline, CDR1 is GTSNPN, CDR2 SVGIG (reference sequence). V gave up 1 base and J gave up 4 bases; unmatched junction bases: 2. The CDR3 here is CAWSDRGVTEAFF. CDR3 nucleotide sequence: TGTGCCTGGAGTGACAGGGGGGTCACTGAAGCTTTCTTT.

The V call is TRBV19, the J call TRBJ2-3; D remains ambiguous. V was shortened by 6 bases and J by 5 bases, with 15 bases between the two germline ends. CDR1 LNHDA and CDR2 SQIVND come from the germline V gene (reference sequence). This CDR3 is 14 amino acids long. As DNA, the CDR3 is TGTGCCAGTAGCGAGCCCGGACGAGAAGATACGCAGTATTTT. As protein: CASSEPGREDTQYF.

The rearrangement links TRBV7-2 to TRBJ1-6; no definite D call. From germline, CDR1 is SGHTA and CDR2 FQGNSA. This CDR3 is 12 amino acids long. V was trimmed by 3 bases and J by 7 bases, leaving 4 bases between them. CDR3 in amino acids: CASSFWNSPLHF. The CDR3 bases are TGTGCCAGCAGCTTCTGGAATTCACCCCTCCACTTT.

The CDR3 region is CASSPLKALGYEQYF. CDR3 in DNA: TGTGCCAGTAGCCCCCTCAAAGCGCTGGGGTACGAGCAGTACTTC. This sequence joins TRBV19 and TRBJ2-7; D call uncertain. V lost 6 bases, J lost 4 bases, and 19 bases lay in between. Per germline, CDR1 LNHDA and CDR2 SQIVND (reference sequence). The CDR3 sequence is 15 residues long. Filled out from reference TRBV19 and TRBJ2-7, the complete variable domain reads DGGITQSPKYLFRKEGQNVTLSCEQNLNHDAMYWYRQDPGQGLRLIYYSQIVNDFQKGDIAEGYSVSREKKESFPLTVTSAQKNPTAFYLCASSPLKALGYEQYFGPGTRLTVT.

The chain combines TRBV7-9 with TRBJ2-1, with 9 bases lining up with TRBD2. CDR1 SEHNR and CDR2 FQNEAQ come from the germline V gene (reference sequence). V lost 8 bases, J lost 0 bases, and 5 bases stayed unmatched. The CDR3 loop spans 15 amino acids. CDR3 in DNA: TGTGCCAGCCTCGGGCGGGAGGGCTCCTACAATGAGCAGTTCTTC. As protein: CASLGREGSYNEQFF.

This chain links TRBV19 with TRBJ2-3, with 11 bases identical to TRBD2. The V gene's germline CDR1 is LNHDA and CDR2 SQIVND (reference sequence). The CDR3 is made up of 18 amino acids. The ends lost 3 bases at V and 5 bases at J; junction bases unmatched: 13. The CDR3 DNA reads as TGTGCCAGTAGTATTGAACTAGCGGGAGTCCTAACCGGAGATACGCAGTATTTT. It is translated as CASSIELAGVLTGDTQYF.

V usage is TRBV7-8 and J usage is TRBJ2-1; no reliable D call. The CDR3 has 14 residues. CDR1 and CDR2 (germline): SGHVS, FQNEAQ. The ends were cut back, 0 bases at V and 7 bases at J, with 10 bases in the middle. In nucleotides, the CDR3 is TGTGCCAGCAGCTTAGCGTCCCAGTTTAATGAGCAGTTCTTC. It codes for CASSLASQFNEQFF.